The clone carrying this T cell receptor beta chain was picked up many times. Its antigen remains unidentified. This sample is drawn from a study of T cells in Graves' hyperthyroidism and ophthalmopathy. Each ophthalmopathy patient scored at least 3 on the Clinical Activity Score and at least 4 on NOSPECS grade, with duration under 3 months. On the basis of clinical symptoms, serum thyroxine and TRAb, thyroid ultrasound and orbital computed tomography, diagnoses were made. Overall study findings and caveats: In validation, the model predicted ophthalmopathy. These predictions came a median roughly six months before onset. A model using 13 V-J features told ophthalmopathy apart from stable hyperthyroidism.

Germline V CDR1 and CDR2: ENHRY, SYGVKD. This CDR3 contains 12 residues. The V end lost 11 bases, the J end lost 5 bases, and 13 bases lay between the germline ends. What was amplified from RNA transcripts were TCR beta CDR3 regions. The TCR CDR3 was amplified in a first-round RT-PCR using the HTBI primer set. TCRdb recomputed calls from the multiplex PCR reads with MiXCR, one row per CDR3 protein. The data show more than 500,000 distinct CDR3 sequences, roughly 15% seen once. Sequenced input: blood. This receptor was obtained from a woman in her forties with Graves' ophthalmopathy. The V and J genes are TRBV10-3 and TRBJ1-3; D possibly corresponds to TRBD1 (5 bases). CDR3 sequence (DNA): TGTGCCGTCGAGACAGATCGAAACACCATATATTTT. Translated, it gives CAVETDRNTIYF.